The rows below give T cell receptor beta chains drawn from one sample of a study of control samples from healthy donors and cancer patients. Here immunoSEQ multiplex PCR was the method, and the copy in TCRdb shows in-frame clones only, minus some. The sample contains approximately 120,000 clones, approximately 84% of which appear only once. Material for sequencing was blood. All receptors derive from a man aged 18 to 29 in good health. The CDR3 runs from the conserved cysteine through the conserved F or W. Fields, in order: V gene, D gene, J gene, clone size, CDR3 DNA, CDR3 protein. D genes are given only for firm matches. A row's size may be missing; if present it is once, few, many or a size class.

v_call: TRBV5-4
d_call: TRBD1
j_call: TRBJ2-7
clone_size: NA
cdr3_nt: TGTGCCAGCAGCCCCGGACAGGGTGACTCCTACGAGCAGTACTTC
cdr3_aa: CASSPGQGDSYEQYF

v_call: TRBV27
d_call: TRBD1
j_call: TRBJ1-2
clone_size: NA
cdr3_nt: TGTGCCAGCAGTTTGGGAAGGACAGGGGAACGGTACTACACCTTC
cdr3_aa: CASSLGRTGERYYTF

v_call: TRBV21-1
d_call: NA
j_call: TRBJ1-3
clone_size: NA
cdr3_nt: TGTGCCAGCAGCACGAGACCGGACCCACTTCCATATTTT
cdr3_aa: CASSTRPDPLPYF

v_call: TRBV7-2
d_call: NA
j_call: TRBJ2-2
clone_size: NA
cdr3_nt: TGTGCCAGCAGCCCCTCCACCGGGGAGCTGTTTTTT
cdr3_aa: CASSPSTGELFF

v_call: TRBV7-2
d_call: NA
j_call: TRBJ1-3
clone_size: NA
cdr3_nt: TGTGCCAGCAGCTTAGTTAATTCTGGAAACACCATATATTTT
cdr3_aa: CASSLVNSGNTIYF

v_call: TRBV6-5
d_call: NA
j_call: TRBJ1-2
clone_size: NA
cdr3_nt: TGTGCCAGCAGCACCGGGCCACCTAACTATGGCTACACCTTC
cdr3_aa: CASSTGPPNYGYTF

v_call: TRBV25-1
d_call: NA
j_call: TRBJ1-4
clone_size: once
cdr3_nt: TGTGCCAGCAGTGAGAGTGCCAGGACTAATGAAAAACTGTTTTTT
cdr3_aa: CASSESARTNEKLFF

v_call: TRBV6-5
d_call: TRBD1
j_call: TRBJ1-1
clone_size: NA
cdr3_nt: TGTGCCAGCAGTCCAAGGGACAGGGGAAACACTGAAGCTTTCTTT
cdr3_aa: CASSPRDRGNTEAFF

v_call: TRBV5-6
d_call: TRBD1
j_call: TRBJ1-3
clone_size: NA
cdr3_nt: TGTGCCAGCAGCTTGGGCAGGGGGATACGACCAGGAAACACCATATATTTT
cdr3_aa: CASSLGRGIRPGNTIYF

v_call: TRBV3-1/TRBV3-2
d_call: NA
j_call: TRBJ2-7
clone_size: NA
cdr3_nt: TGTGCCAGCAGCACCCGGACTACCTCCGTGAGGGAGCAGTACTTC
cdr3_aa: CASSTRTTSVREQYF

v_call: TRBV28
d_call: TRBD1
j_call: TRBJ1-6
clone_size: NA
cdr3_nt: TGTGCCAGCAGTAGTGGACAGGGGGCAGGTTCACCCCTCCACTTT
cdr3_aa: CASSSGQGAGSPLHF

v_call: TRBV9
d_call: TRBD1
j_call: TRBJ1-3
clone_size: few
cdr3_nt: TGTGCCAGCAGCGTAACGGGGACAGCGAGCTCTGGAAACACCATATATTTT
cdr3_aa: CASSVTGTASSGNTIYF

v_call: TRBV4-1
d_call: TRBD2
j_call: TRBJ2-1
clone_size: NA
cdr3_nt: TGCGCCAGTTTCTCCGGGACTAGCGGGAGCGATGAGCAGTTCTTC
cdr3_aa: CASFSGTSGSDEQFF

v_call: TRBV6-2/TRBV6-3
d_call: NA
j_call: TRBJ2-7
clone_size: NA
cdr3_nt: TGTGCCAGCAGTTACAACAGTAGGAACTACGAGCAGTACTTC
cdr3_aa: CASSYNSRNYEQYF

v_call: TRBV5-4
d_call: NA
j_call: TRBJ2-5
clone_size: NA
cdr3_nt: TGTGCCAGCAGCTTGGATCAAGAGACCCAGTACTTC
cdr3_aa: CASSLDQETQYF

v_call: TRBV14
d_call: NA
j_call: TRBJ2-1
clone_size: NA
cdr3_nt: TGTGCCAGCAGCCAGGGTGAGCAGTTCTTC
cdr3_aa: CASSQGEQFF